The T cell receptor beta chain described here comes from a study of PD-1 blockade in classical Hodgkin lymphoma. Points from the study as a whole: Patients were excluded if nivolumab began under 1 year after ASCT (the autologous transplant).

With respect to this clone: Its antigen is not identified.

Brentuximab vedotin exposure varied, and every patient relapsed after autologous stem cell transplantation. Data came from immunoSEQ multiplex PCR; TCRdb stores just in-frame clones and leaves some out. This table holds over 25,000 clones, under 85% found once. Trimming took off 6 bases at V and 0 bases at J, with 10 bases between the two ends. The CDR3 spans 15 residues. Per the germline V gene, CDR1 is SGHDT and CDR2 is YYEEEE. The source was peripheral blood mononuclear cells (PBMCs), collected before the second cycle of nivolumab. The V and J genes are TRBV5-6 and TRBJ2-6; no clear D. This TCR was recovered from a human donor with classical Hodgkin lymphoma. CDR3 in DNA: TGTGCCAGCACCCCGAGCTACTCTGGGGCCAACGTCCTGACTTTC. It yields the protein CASTPSYSGANVLTF.